A selection of T cell receptor beta chains follows, all from one sample in a study of T cell changes during pregnancy in multiple sclerosis. The protocol was immunoSEQ multiplex PCR, while the TCRdb copy is restricted to in-frame clones and leaves out a portion. The sample has approximately 130,000 clones; about 95% are singletons. Sample: peripheral blood, taken after pregnancy. Receptor source: a female donor with multiple sclerosis, enrolled in a pregnancy study. Each CDR3 is given with its conserved first and last residue. The order of the fields is D gene, J gene, clone size, V gene, CDR3 protein, CDR3 DNA. D genes are given only for firm matches. Part of the rows lack a size; the others show once, few, many or a class for expanded clones.

d_gene: -; j_gene: TRBJ2-5; abundance: -; v_gene: TRBV11-3; CDR3aa: CASSLETGETQYF; CDR3nt: TGTGCCAGCAGCTTAGAGACTGGAGAGACCCAGTACTTC
d_gene: TRBD1; j_gene: TRBJ1-4; abundance: -; v_gene: TRBV5-1; CDR3aa: CASSADRVELFF; CDR3nt: TGCGCCAGCAGCGCCGACAGGGTAGAACTGTTTTTT
d_gene: -; j_gene: TRBJ2-5; abundance: -; v_gene: TRBV18; CDR3aa: CASSPPVIETQYF; CDR3nt: TGTGCCAGCTCACCCCCCGTTATAGAGACCCAGTACTTC
d_gene: TRBD2; j_gene: TRBJ2-1; abundance: -; v_gene: TRBV9; CDR3aa: CASSVGGGLAASYNEQFF; CDR3nt: TGTGCCAGCAGCGTAGGGGGAGGACTAGCGGCCTCCTACAATGAGCAGTTCTTC
d_gene: -; j_gene: TRBJ1-3; abundance: -; v_gene: TRBV28; CDR3aa: CASSLFQGISGNTIYF; CDR3nt: TGTGCCAGCAGTTTATTCCAGGGAATATCTGGAAACACCATATATTTT
d_gene: -; j_gene: TRBJ2-2; abundance: -; v_gene: TRBV7-9; CDR3aa: CASSTLGTWAGELFF; CDR3nt: TGTGCCAGCAGCACACTAGGGACTTGGGCCGGGGAGCTGTTTTTT
d_gene: -; j_gene: TRBJ2-2; abundance: -; v_gene: TRBV27; CDR3aa: CASRLRTNANTGELFF; CDR3nt: TGTGCCAGCAGACTCAGGACTAACGCGAACACCGGGGAGCTGTTTTTT
d_gene: -; j_gene: TRBJ1-1; abundance: once; v_gene: TRBV19; CDR3aa: CASSLKAAQTNTEAFF; CDR3nt: TGTGCCAGTAGTTTGAAGGCGGCCCAGACGAACACTGAAGCTTTCTTT
d_gene: -; j_gene: TRBJ1-5; abundance: once; v_gene: TRBV25-1; CDR3aa: CASSDQNQPQHF; CDR3nt: TGTGCCAGCAGTGATCAGAATCAGCCCCAGCATTTT
d_gene: TRBD1; j_gene: TRBJ2-4; abundance: -; v_gene: TRBV28; CDR3aa: CASSLATGEGGIAKNIQYF; CDR3nt: TGTGCCAGCAGTTTAGCCACAGGGGAAGGAGGAATAGCCAAAAACATTCAGTACTTC
d_gene: TRBD1; j_gene: TRBJ2-7; abundance: -; v_gene: TRBV28; CDR3aa: CASRSQGTGIYEQYF; CDR3nt: TGTGCCAGCAGGTCCCAAGGGACAGGGATATACGAGCAGTACTTC
d_gene: TRBD1; j_gene: TRBJ2-7; abundance: -; v_gene: TRBV5-5; CDR3aa: CASSLAGQVLYEQYF; CDR3nt: TGTGCCAGCAGCTTGGCCGGACAGGTCCTCTACGAGCAGTACTTC
d_gene: -; j_gene: TRBJ1-3; abundance: -; v_gene: TRBV18; CDR3aa: CASSLEGRGNTIYF; CDR3nt: TGTGCCAGCTCACTAGAGGGCCGTGGAAACACCATATATTTT
d_gene: -; j_gene: TRBJ2-3; abundance: once; v_gene: TRBV19; CDR3aa: CASSIGRWADTQYF; CDR3nt: TGTGCCAGTAGTATTGGGCGTTGGGCGGATACGCAGTATTTT
d_gene: TRBD2; j_gene: TRBJ2-7; abundance: once; v_gene: TRBV9; CDR3aa: CASSPGTTAYEQYF; CDR3nt: TGTGCCAGCAGCCCTGGGACTACCGCATACGAGCAGTACTTC
d_gene: TRBD2; j_gene: TRBJ2-3; abundance: -; v_gene: TRBV12-5; CDR3aa: CASGLDGGLAGVTDTQYF; CDR3nt: TGTGCTAGTGGTTTGGACGGCGGACTAGCGGGAGTTACAGATACGCAGTATTTT
d_gene: -; j_gene: TRBJ2-2; abundance: -; v_gene: TRBV6-6; CDR3aa: CASTPVSTGELFF; CDR3nt: TGTGCCAGCACTCCAGTGTCTACCGGGGAGCTGTTTTTT
d_gene: -; j_gene: TRBJ1-2; abundance: -; v_gene: TRBV19; CDR3aa: CASSSTSQGYGYTF; CDR3nt: TGTGCCAGTAGTTCAACGTCCCAGGGATATGGCTACACCTTC
d_gene: -; j_gene: TRBJ2-2; abundance: -; v_gene: TRBV7-9; CDR3aa: CASSLGDTGKGELFF; CDR3nt: TGTGCCAGCAGCTTAGGAGACACCGGGAAGGGGGAGCTGTTTTTT
d_gene: -; j_gene: TRBJ2-1; abundance: -; v_gene: TRBV7-9; CDR3aa: CASSEAGHAYNEQFF; CDR3nt: TGTGCCAGCAGCGAAGCAGGACATGCCTACAATGAGCAGTTCTTC
d_gene: TRBD2; j_gene: TRBJ2-1; abundance: once; v_gene: TRBV19; CDR3aa: CASSTSGSDYNEQFF; CDR3nt: TGTGCCAGTAGTACTAGCGGATCTGATTACAATGAGCAGTTCTTC
d_gene: -; j_gene: TRBJ1-2; abundance: -; v_gene: TRBV5-6; CDR3aa: CASSLGQPNYGYTF; CDR3nt: TGTGCCAGCAGCTTGGGACAACCAAACTATGGCTACACCTTC
d_gene: TRBD1; j_gene: TRBJ2-7; abundance: -; v_gene: TRBV5-1; CDR3aa: CASSSDRGSGEQYF; CDR3nt: TGCGCCAGCAGCTCGGACAGGGGTAGTGGCGAGCAGTACTTC
d_gene: TRBD1; j_gene: TRBJ2-7; abundance: once; v_gene: TRBV7-6; CDR3aa: CASSPDRGRSDEQYF; CDR3nt: TGTGCCAGCAGCCCCGACAGGGGACGCTCGGACGAGCAGTACTTC
d_gene: -; j_gene: TRBJ2-7; abundance: once; v_gene: TRBV11-2; CDR3aa: CASSTRLKLYEQYF; CDR3nt: TGTGCCAGCAGCACCCGACTCAAGCTCTACGAGCAGTACTTC
d_gene: -; j_gene: TRBJ1-1; abundance: -; v_gene: TRBV15; CDR3aa: CATSGRLDTEAFF; CDR3nt: TGTGCCACCAGCGGCAGATTGGACACTGAAGCTTTCTTT
d_gene: -; j_gene: TRBJ2-7; abundance: -; v_gene: TRBV29-1; CDR3aa: CSVEHTGPFGEQYF; CDR3nt: TGCAGCGTTGAACACACAGGACCCTTTGGCGAGCAGTACTTC